The source of this T cell receptor beta chain is a study of blood T cell repertoires in COVID-19. Background on the study: Specimens from acute and convalescent COVID-19 originated in the United States, Italy and Spain. The analysed material was cDNA or gDNA that came from T cells, B-cell-depleted T cells, or PBMCs.

Only one count was recorded for this clone. V was shortened by 4 bases and J by 7 bases, with 10 bases between the two germline ends. CDR3 length: 12 residues. The germline V gene has CDR1 MNHEY and CDR2 SVGEGT. Source study methods: Reference gene primer amplification gave nucleated cell count estimates. The protocol was immunoSEQ multiplex PCR, while the TCRdb copy is restricted to in-frame clones and leaves out a portion. The DNA gave D and trimming, while V, J and clone size come from that table. The sample consists of 150,000 to 200,000 clones, approximately 86% of them appearing once. The rearrangement joins TRBV6-2 or TRBV6-3 to TRBJ1-1, with D uncertain. Sequenced: peripheral blood. The TCR sequence derives from a man aged 35 to 55 with active or convalescent COVID-19. DNA of the CDR3: TGTGCCAGCAGTTGGCCGGGGTTTGAAGCTTTCTTT. Residues: CASSWPGFEAFF.